The 2 T cell receptor beta chains in this list originate from one sample, sequenced in a study of OX40 agonist ivuxolimab in advanced cancers. The method was immunoSEQ multiplex PCR; TCRdb's version includes in-frame clones alone and lacks a portion of them. The table has about 53,000 clones, roughly 88% seen once. Sequenced material: CD4+ or CD8+ T cells sorted from blood, taken in a trial of the OX40 agonist ivuxolimab. Receptors were obtained from an adult with an advanced solid tumor such as melanoma, head and neck, liver or kidney cancer.

V is TRBV5-6 and J is TRBJ2-7; 9 positions agree with TRBD2. CDR1 is SGHDT, CDR2 YYEEEE, per germline. V gave up 0 bases and J gave up 4 bases; unmatched junction bases: 8. The CDR3 has 16 residues. CDR3 nucleotides: TGTGCCAGCAGCTTGGGATTGGGCGGGAGGGGTTACGAGCAGTACTTC. Its protein is CASSLGLGGRGYEQYF.

The chain has TRBV19 and TRBJ2-7; a weak D match, TRBD2 (7 bases). With 5 bases removed from V and 1 base from J, the gap between germline ends came to 18 bases. From germline, CDR1 is LNHDA and CDR2 SQIVND (reference sequence). This CDR3 is built from 16 residues. The CDR3 DNA sequence: TGTGCCAGTAGTCCCGGCGGGGGCGTGAGATCCTACGAGCAGTACTTC. Translation: CASSPGGGVRSYEQYF.